These 18 T cell receptor beta chains were all obtained from the same sample, sequenced in a study of T cells in Graves' hyperthyroidism and ophthalmopathy. Amplification of TCR beta CDR3 regions used RNA as the template. A first-round RT-PCR of the TCR CDR3 used the HTBI primer set. TCRdb independently ran MiXCR on the multiplex PCR reads; one entry per CDR3 protein. The table shows some 800,000 distinct CDR3 sequences, with about two fifths occurring only once. Sequenced: blood. These receptor sequences come from a man aged 18 to 29 with Graves' hyperthyroidism.

This clonotype showed up just a few times. The chain uses TRBV5-6 and TRBJ2-7; D is possibly TRBD2 (6 bases). CDR1 is SGHDT and CDR2 is YYEEEE in the germline V gene. Trimming pared 4 bases from V and 4 bases from J, leaving 18 bases between. CDR3 size: 15 residues. The CDR3 reads CASSTAGTLVYEQYF. The CDR3 region has the DNA TGTGCCAGCAGCACGGCCGGGACTTTGGTTTACGAGCAGTACTTC.

This clonotype appeared many times. The genes are TRBV7-9 and TRBJ1-5; no clear D. This CDR3 contains 15 residues. Germline loops: CDR1 SEHNR, CDR2 FQNEAQ (reference sequence). V lost 2 bases and J 4 bases, leaving 12 bases between the germline ends. Here the CDR3 reads CASSLSVGVNQPQHF. Written as DNA, the CDR3 is TGTGCCAGCAGCTTAAGTGTCGGCGTGAATCAGCCCCAGCATTTT.

This chain links TRBV7-9 with TRBJ1-5, with D perhaps TRBD1 (5 bases). Germline CDR1 SEHNR, CDR2 FQNEAQ (reference sequence). Trimming removed 5 bases at V and 0 bases at J, with 17 bases between. CDR3 length: 17 amino acids. DNA of the CDR3: TGTGCCAGCAGCAGAGCCTGGGGGGAGAGTAGCAATCAGCCCCAGCATTTT. It encodes CASSRAWGESSNQPQHF.

This clonotype was detected only a few times. The rearrangement joins TRBV4-2 to TRBJ1-1, with 8 bases matching TRBD1. Germline CDR1 reads LGHNA; CDR2 reads YNFKEQ. V lost 7 bases and J lost 6; bases outside the gene matches: 10. The CDR3 extends over 14 amino acids. CDR3 DNA: TGTGCCAGCACCATAAGACAGGGGAGGGCTGAAGCTTTCTTT. This sequence encodes CASTIRQGRAEAFF.

The chain joins TRBV9 to TRBJ2-2; tentatively, D is TRBD2 (5 bases). Looked up from germline, CDR1 is SGDLS and CDR2 is YYNGEE. V lost 7 bases, J lost 0 bases, and 19 bases lay in between. The CDR3 is 17 residues long. CDR3: CASSPPKRVANTGELFF. DNA for the CDR3: TGTGCCAGCTCACCACCGAAGAGGGTCGCGAACACCGGGGAGCTGTTTTTT. Full variable domain (remainder filled in from reference TRBV9 and TRBJ2-2): DSGVTQTPKHLITATGQRVTLRCSPRSGDLSVYWYQQSLDQGLQFLIQYYNGEERAKGNILERFSAQQFPDLHSELNLSSLELGDSALYFCASSPPKRVANTGELFFGEGSRLTVL.

This clonotype was seen at least ten times. The chain carries TRBV25-1 and TRBJ1-6; D not certain. Germline loops: CDR1 MGHDK, CDR2 SYGVNS. V gave up 6 bases and J gave up 6 bases, with 9 bases separating them. The length of the CDR3 is 13 residues. The chain's CDR3 is CASRGGLNSPLHF. CDR3 sequence (DNA): TGTGCCAGCAGAGGAGGGCTTAATTCACCCCTCCACTTT.

The chain is built from TRBV2 and TRBJ2-2; D perhaps matches TRBD1 (6 bases). Trimming shortened V by 8 bases and J by 1 base, and 14 bases separated the two germline ends. Germline V gives CDR1 SNHLY, CDR2 FYNNEI. The CDR3 covers 15 residues. The CDR3 is CASLGTGQNTGELFF. CDR3 nucleotide sequence: TGTGCCAGCTTGGGGACGGGACAGAACACCGGGGAGCTGTTTTTT.

This clonotype was seen a few times. The chain joins TRBV20-1 to TRBJ2-2; D gene uncertain. The CDR3 is 13 amino acids. Trimming shortened V by 3 bases and J by 3 bases, and 8 bases separated the two germline ends. CDR1 and CDR2 from the germline V gene are DFQATT and SNEGSKA (reference sequence). CDR3: CSASHLHTGELFF. In DNA, the CDR3 is TGCAGTGCTAGTCATCTACACACCGGGGAGCTGTTTTTT.

This clonotype has a count of ten or more. This chain connects TRBV20-1 to TRBJ1-1; TRBD1 might be the D (6 bases). The germline V and J ends were trimmed by 0 bases and 3 bases, with 11 bases remaining between them. Per germline, CDR1 DFQATT and CDR2 SNEGSKA (reference sequence). This CDR3 spans 14 amino acids. The CDR3: CSARDVGGDTEAFF. CDR3 bases: TGCAGTGCTAGAGATGTGGGGGGCGACACTGAAGCTTTCTTT.

This clonotype turned up a few times. The rearrangement links TRBV6-5 to TRBJ1-2; 8 bases are shared with TRBD1. Germline lookup yields CDR1 MNHEY and CDR2 SVGAGI. The CDR3 has 16 amino acids. V lost 2 bases and J lost 8; bases outside the gene matches: 13. CDR3 nucleotides: TGTGCCAGCAGTTACGGGATCCCAGGGGGCGTGGAGGGCTACACCTTC. The encoded protein is CASSYGIPGGVEGYTF.

This clonotype was observed a single time. Its ends do not fully match the called genes, so a read error is possible. The chain links TRBV7-9 to TRBJ1-1, with D hard to call. Germline lookup yields CDR1 SEHNR and CDR2 FQNEAQ (reference sequence). The CDR3 consists of 12 residues. CDR3 bases: TGTACCAGCTCGGAGTTGGGCACTGAAGCTTTCTTT. Residues: CTSSELGTEAFF.

This clonotype has a count of ten or more. The rearrangement joins TRBV10-3 to TRBJ2-5; 10 bases map to TRBD2. CDR3 size: 15 residues. V lost 6 bases and J lost 5; bases outside the gene matches: 9. Germline CDR1 and CDR2: ENHRY and SYGVKD. The CDR3 region is CAISKGAGGYETQYF. In nucleotides, the CDR3 is TGTGCCATCAGCAAAGGAGCGGGAGGGTATGAGACCCAGTACTTC.

Note on this clonotype: A much larger clone sits a single nucleotide away, making a read error possible. The chain employs TRBV6-1 and TRBJ1-1; TRBD1 aligns across 7 bases. The CDR3 has 13 residues. Germline CDR1 MNHNS, CDR2 SASEGT. The CDR3 spells CVIRGQPNTEAFF. The CDR3, as DNA: TGTGTCATCAGGGGACAGCCAAACACTGAAGCTTTCTTT.

The chain couples TRBV10-3 to TRBJ2-2; TRBD1 might be the D (5 bases). V gave up 0 bases and J gave up 7 bases, with 9 bases separating them. The CDR3 runs 14 residues. CDR1 is ENHRY, CDR2 SYGVKD, per germline. The CDR3 DNA follows: TGTGCCATCAGTGAGTCCCGACAGAACGGGGAGCTGTTTTTT. Amino acids: CAISESRQNGELFF.

This clonotype was seen more than once but under ten times. The rearrangement joins TRBV7-9 to TRBJ1-1, with a tentative D call TRBD1 (6 bases). V was shortened by 3 bases and J by 6 bases, with 11 bases between the two germline ends. The CDR3 loop spans 13 amino acids. From germline, CDR1 is SEHNR and CDR2 FQNEAQ (reference sequence). The chain's CDR3 is CASSLLDSSEAFF. DNA for the CDR3: TGTGCCAGCAGCTTGCTGGACAGTTCTGAAGCTTTCTTT.

This chain connects TRBV2 to TRBJ2-7, with TRBD1 identical over 9 bases. CDR1 and CDR2 from the germline V gene are SNHLY and FYNNEI. The CDR3 totals 15 residues. The ends lost 6 bases at V and 2 bases at J; junction bases unmatched: 8. The CDR3 DNA reads as TGTGCCAGCAGACACATACAGGGGGCGACCTACGAGCAGTACTTC. It yields the protein CASRHIQGATYEQYF.

The chain recombines TRBV29-1 with TRBJ1-1, with 9 bases fitting TRBD1. There are 13 residues in the CDR3. Germline CDR1 reads SQVTM; CDR2 reads ANQGSEA. The trim removed 8 bases at V and 3 bases at J, leaving 7 bases unmatched. CDR3 region: CSLGTGSDTEAFF. As DNA, the CDR3 is TGCAGCCTTGGGACAGGGAGTGACACTGAAGCTTTCTTT.

The rearrangement uses TRBV5-1 and TRBJ1-6; the match to TRBD1 covers 9 bases. The junction had 6 bases not matched to a gene; V was cut back by 4 bases and J by 7 bases. From germline, CDR1 is SGHRS and CDR2 YFSETQ. This CDR3 region has 15 residues. The CDR3: CASSADRGPNSPLHF. CDR3 DNA sequence: TGCGCCAGCAGCGCGGACAGGGGTCCGAATTCACCCCTCCACTTT.